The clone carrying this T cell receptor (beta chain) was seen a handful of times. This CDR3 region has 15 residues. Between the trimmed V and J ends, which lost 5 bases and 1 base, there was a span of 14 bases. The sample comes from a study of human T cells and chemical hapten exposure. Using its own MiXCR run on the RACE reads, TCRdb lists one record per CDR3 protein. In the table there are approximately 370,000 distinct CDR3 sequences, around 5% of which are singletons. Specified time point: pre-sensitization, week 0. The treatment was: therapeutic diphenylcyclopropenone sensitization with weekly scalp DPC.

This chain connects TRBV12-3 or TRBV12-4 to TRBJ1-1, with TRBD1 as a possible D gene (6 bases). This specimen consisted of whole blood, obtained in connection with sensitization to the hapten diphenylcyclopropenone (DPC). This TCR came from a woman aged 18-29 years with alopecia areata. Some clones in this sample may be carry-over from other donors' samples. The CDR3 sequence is CASSTKQGANTEAFF. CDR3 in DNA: TGTGCCAGCAGTACTAAACAGGGAGCGAACACTGAAGCTTTCTTT.